This TCR beta chain was recorded in a study of memory CD4+ T cells and cytomegalovirus serostatus. The sort gate was single viable CD3+CD4+CD8-CD45RO+ cells for memory CD4+ T cells. With V trimmed by 2 bases and J by 4 bases, 4 bases remained unmatched. Germline CDR1 and CDR2: SGHNT and YENEEA. CDR3 length equals 16 residues. Assay: immunoSEQ multiplex PCR; the TCRdb copy retains only in-frame clones and omits some. The data show some 50,000 clones, over 75% seen once. V gene TRBV11-3 combines with J gene TRBJ2-2, with 10 bases identical to TRBD2. The sequencing input was memory CD4+ T cells from blood. This receptor was identified in an adult in good health and CMV-seronegative. In DNA form, the CDR3 reads TGTGCCAGCAGCTTATCACTAGCGGGGACCACCGGGGAGCTGTTTTTT. Translation gives CASSLSLAGTTGELFF.